The clone carrying this TCR beta chain was counted once. These data belong to a study of blood T cell repertoires in COVID-19. Study as a whole: Whether acute or convalescent, the COVID-19 samples came from the United States, Italy and Spain.

The protocol was immunoSEQ multiplex PCR, while the TCRdb copy is restricted to in-frame clones and leaves out a portion. The sample includes 110,000 to 150,000 clones, about 80% seen only once; the top ten take more than 5%. Recruitment covered fewer than 25 US areas and drew participants whose ages spanned roughly 18 to 95 years. Participants were placed into cohorts based on the clinical history they reported. Cohort 3 recovered donors had two negative PCRs, clearance, or symptom resolution. The CDR3 contains 14 residues. CDR1 is LGHDT and CDR2 is YNNKEL in the germline V gene (reference sequence). Germline trimming cut 4 bases from V and 8 bases from J; bases unmatched to any gene: 10.

The chain has TRBV3-1 (or the pseudogene TRBV3-2) and TRBJ1-1; 7 bases map to TRBD1. The source is a woman aged 45-60 years who had recovered from COVID-19. The sample taken for sequencing was PBMCs or T cells enriched from blood (not recorded which). CDR3 nucleotide sequence: TGTGCCAGCAGCCCTTACAGGGGACCACGGGAAGCTTTCTTT. Translation: CASSPYRGPREAFF.